Following are 28 T cell receptor beta chains from one sample sequenced in a study of control samples from healthy donors and cancer patients (TCRdb year 2020). Libraries came from the immunoSEQ multiplex PCR assay. The source is immuneACCESS, and TCRdb retained only in-frame sequences with V and J called. Part of the clones is not carried over; for the studies checked, unresolved V genes explain less than half of this, and the remainder is unexplained. This sample gives just under 100,000 clones in total; just over 90% of them show up just once. The ten top clones hold roughly 8% of the sample. The sample taken for sequencing was blood. Receptors were obtained from a man younger than 35 in good health.

V is TRBV9 and J is TRBJ1-2; TRBD1 might be the D (6 bases). CDR1 and CDR2 from the germline V gene are SGDLS and YYNGEE. V lost 3 bases and J 0 bases, leaving 12 bases between the germline ends. CDR3 length: 15 residues. As DNA, the CDR3 is TGTGCCAGCAGCGCGGGACACCCTGCTAACTATGGCTACACCTTC. Amino acid sequence: CASSAGHPANYGYTF.

V is TRBV5-1 and J is TRBJ1-1; tentatively, D is TRBD1 (5 bases). Germline-derived CDR1 and CDR2 are SGHRS and YFSETQ. The V and J ends lost 3 bases and 3 bases respectively, with 27 bases between them. This CDR3 contains 19 residues. The CDR3, as DNA: TGCGCCAGCAGCTGGGGAACTGTTGGTGCCGGCAGGGCGTACACTGAAGCTTTCTTT. Translated: CASSWGTVGAGRAYTEAFF. The whole variable domain, filled in from reference TRBV5-1 and TRBJ1-1, reads KAGVTQTPRYLIKTRGQQVTLSCSPISGHRSVSWYQQTPGQGLQFLFEYFSETQRNKGNFPGRFSGRQFSNSRSEMNVSTLELGDSALYLCASSWGTVGAGRAYTEAFFGQGTRLTVV.

The J gene is TRBJ1-5, the V gene TRBV6-5; D unclear. CDR1 is MNHEY, CDR2 SVGAGI, per germline. This CDR3 region has 14 residues. The ends were cut back, 2 bases at V and 7 bases at J, with 12 bases in the middle. The DNA for the CDR3 is TGTGCCAGCAGTTACGATAGGGATCGCCAGCCCCAGCATTTT. Its protein product is CASSYDRDRQPQHF.

The chain carries TRBV11-2 and TRBJ2-2; TRBD1 is a possible D gene (5 bases). Germline V lookup: CDR1 SGHAT, CDR2 FQNNGV. Trimming left V 1 base short and J 0 bases short, with 6 bases between. The length of the CDR3 is 15 residues. The CDR3 loop reads CASSLGTTNTGELFF. The CDR3 nucleotides are TGTGCCAGCAGCTTAGGGACAACGAACACCGGGGAGCTGTTTTTT.

V usage is TRBV7-2 and J usage is TRBJ1-1; D not certain. Trimming removed 0 bases at V and 1 base at J, with 15 bases between. Germline-derived CDR1 and CDR2 are SGHTA and FQGNSA. The CDR3 has 17 residues. CDR3 nucleotide sequence: TGTGCCAGCAGCTTAGCGGGCGGAGGGATGGGGAACACTGAAGCTTTCTTT. It codes for CASSLAGGGMGNTEAFF.

The gene calls are TRBV5-4 and TRBJ2-3; D is possibly TRBD2 (6 bases). CDR1 is SGHNT and CDR2 is YYREEE in the germline V gene (reference sequence). The V end was cut by 4 bases, the J end by 2 bases, with 11 bases between. This CDR3 is built from 14 residues. CDR3 DNA sequence: TGTGCCAGCAGCCCGGACTATTACACAGATACGCAGTATTTT. Protein product: CASSPDYYTDTQYF.

This clone came up once. The V call is TRBV3-1 (or the pseudogene TRBV3-2), the J call TRBJ1-1; 9 bases fit TRBD1. J lost 3 bases, V lost 4 bases, and 15 bases had no gene match. CDR3 length: 18 residues. Germline CDR1 reads LGHDT; CDR2 reads YNNKEL (reference sequence). The CDR3 nucleotides read TGTGCCAGCAGCCCGAGACAGGGGGGCTACCGATGGGACACTGAAGCTTTCTTT. Translating it yields CASSPRQGGYRWDTEAFF.

The rearrangement links TRBV6-5 to TRBJ1-2; 8 bases map to TRBD1. CDR3 size: 13 residues. With 7 bases clipped from V and 6 bases from J, the junction kept 7 bases outside the gene matches. The germline gives CDR1 MNHEY, CDR2 SVGAGI. The CDR3 loop reads CASTPGQVHGYTF. The CDR3 DNA is TGTGCCAGCACTCCGGGACAGGTACATGGCTACACCTTC.

This sequence joins TRBV18 and TRBJ2-2; 10 bases are a match to TRBD1. Germline lookup yields CDR1 KGHSH and CDR2 LQKENI. V gave up 6 bases and J gave up 4 bases; unmatched junction bases: 2. The CDR3 runs to 14 residues. CDR3 nucleotides: TGTGCCAGCTCGGGGACAGGGGCCACCGGGGAGCTGTTTTTT. Protein product: CASSGTGATGELFF.

This chain connects TRBV9 to TRBJ1-3; no reliable D call. This CDR3 comprises 15 residues. Germline CDR1 SGDLS, CDR2 YYNGEE. V lost 0 bases to trimming and J lost 4 bases, with 11 bases between them. The CDR3 spells CASSVAGLSGNTIYF. The DNA of the CDR3 is TGTGCCAGCAGCGTAGCTGGGCTCTCCGGAAACACCATATATTTT.

The chain uses TRBV29-1 and TRBJ2-1, with 13 bases aligning to TRBD2. The CDR3 totals 15 residues. Germline V gene data show CDR1 as SQVTM and CDR2 as ANQGSEA. V shed 6 bases, J shed 9 bases, and the junction held 11 bases outside the gene matches. The CDR3, as DNA: TGCAGCGTAAATCCGGGACTAGCGGGAAACTCTGAGCAGTTCTTC. Translated: CSVNPGLAGNSEQFF.

The gene calls are TRBV10-2 and TRBJ2-5, with a tentative D call TRBD2 (7 bases). This CDR3 has 14 amino acids. The germline CDR1 and CDR2 sequences are WSHSY and SAAADI. Between the trimmed V and J ends, which lost 2 bases and 4 bases, there was a span of 11 bases. The CDR3 region is CASSEEGGGETQYF. For the CDR3, the DNA is TGCGCCAGCAGTGAGGAGGGGGGGGGAGAGACCCAGTACTTC.

The chain carries TRBV5-8 and TRBJ1-2, with TRBD1 identical over 11 bases. V trimming: 0 bases; J trimming: 6 bases; junction bases outside the gene matches: 4. Germline V lookup: CDR1 SGHTS, CDR2 YDEGEE. This CDR3 is built from 15 residues. CDR3 residues: CASSLGTGGGHGYTF. Written as DNA, the CDR3 is TGTGCCAGCAGCTTGGGGACAGGGGGCGGGCATGGCTACACCTTC. Filled out from reference TRBV5-8 and TRBJ1-2, the complete variable domain reads EAGVTQSPTHLIKTRGQQATLRCSPISGHTSVYWYQQALGLGLQFLLWYDEGEERNRGNFPPRFSGRQFPNYSSELNVNALELEDSALYLCASSLGTGGGHGYTFGSGTRLTVV.

The chain combines TRBV24-1 with TRBJ2-2; 7 bases map to TRBD1. The CDR3 extends over 16 amino acids. V trimming: 0 bases; J trimming: 2 bases; junction bases outside the gene matches: 2. Germline V lookup: CDR1 KGHDR, CDR2 SFDVKD. The CDR3 region is CATSDLGDRNTGELFF. The CDR3 region has the DNA TGTGCCACCAGTGATTTGGGGGACAGAAACACCGGGGAGCTGTTTTTT.

The chain links TRBV7-3 to TRBJ2-1; possibly TRBD1 or TRBD2 for D (5 bases each). Between the trimmed V and J ends, which lost 0 bases and 7 bases, there was a span of 10 bases. Germline CDR1 reads SGHTA; CDR2 reads FQGTGA. The length of the CDR3 is 14 residues. CDR3 amino acids: CASSLTLEGNEQFF. The CDR3 DNA follows: TGTGCCAGCAGCTTAACTCTCGAGGGGAATGAGCAGTTCTTC.

This chain connects TRBV12-3 or TRBV12-4 to TRBJ1-1; 7 bases align to TRBD1. V lost 5 bases, J lost 6 bases, and 3 bases stayed unmatched. This CDR3 has 12 residues. CDR3 residues: CASSPTGPEAFF. DNA of the CDR3: TGTGCCAGCAGTCCGACAGGGCCTGAAGCTTTCTTT.

This clone was counted once. For the CDR3, the DNA is TGCGCCAGCAGCCAAGATCGACAGACAGGGACTGAAGCTTTCTTT. Translated, it gives CASSQDRQTGTEAFF. The rearrangement uses TRBV4-3 and TRBJ1-1; 7 bases agree with TRBD1. This CDR3 comprises 15 residues. V shed 0 bases, J shed 5 bases, and the junction held 6 bases outside the gene matches. CDR1 and CDR2 from the germline V gene are LGHNA and YSLEER.

The CDR3 nucleotides read TGTGCCAGCAGCCAAGTGTCTGAAAATCAGCCCCAGCATTTT. Encoded protein: CASSQVSENQPQHF. This chain uses TRBV3-1 (or the pseudogene TRBV3-2) with TRBJ1-5; D is unclear. The CDR3 loop spans 14 amino acids. V was clipped by 1 base and J by 4 bases, with 8 bases between them. The germline CDR1 and CDR2 sequences are LGHDT and YNNKEL (reference sequence).

The V and J genes are TRBV27 and TRBJ1-1, with 9 positions matching TRBD1. Germline CDR1 is MNHEY and CDR2 is SMNVEV (reference sequence). V was pared by 4 bases and J by 4 bases, with 1 base of the junction left unmatched. The CDR3 contains 13 residues. In DNA, the CDR3 is TGTGCCAGCAGTTGGGGACAGGGCACTGAAGCTTTCTTT. Translated: CASSWGQGTEAFF.

The chain couples TRBV5-6 to TRBJ2-3; 9 bases map to TRBD2. The CDR3 spans 18 residues. V lost 4 bases, J lost 2 bases, and 14 bases stayed unmatched. Germline V gene data show CDR1 as SGHDT and CDR2 as YYEEEE. The CDR3 protein is CASSPRLAGPFNTDTQYF. Written as DNA, the CDR3 is TGTGCCAGCAGCCCTAGGCTAGCGGGACCATTTAACACAGATACGCAGTATTTT.

The chain carries TRBV30 and TRBJ2-7; 7 nucleotides match TRBD2. The junction had 8 bases not matched to a gene; V was cut back by 0 bases and J by 3 bases. The CDR3 has 15 amino acids. Germline assignment: CDR1 GTSNPN and CDR2 SVGIG (reference sequence). CDR3 sequence: CAWSVRGRGRYEQYF. CDR3 DNA: TGTGCCTGGAGTGTACGAGGGAGGGGCCGCTACGAGCAGTACTTC. Combining the CDR3 with reference TRBV30 and TRBJ2-7 gives the whole variable domain SQTIHQWPATLVQPVGSPLSLECTVEGTSNPNLYWYRQAAGRGLQLLFYSVGIGQISSEVPQNLSASRPQDRQFILSSKKLLLSDSGFYLCAWSVRGRGRYEQYFGPGTRLTVT.

This chain connects TRBV9 to TRBJ2-3, with a possible D match to TRBD2 (6 bases). CDR1 SGDLS and CDR2 YYNGEE come from the germline V gene. CDR3 length: 16 residues. Trimming removed 0 bases at V and 0 bases at J, with 11 bases between. As DNA, the CDR3 is TGTGCCAGCAGCGTAGGGTCGGGGACTAGCACAGATACGCAGTATTTT. Its translation: CASSVGSGTSTDTQYF.

The rearrangement joins TRBV5-1 to TRBJ1-2, with 7 bases matching TRBD1. This CDR3 has 12 amino acids. CDR1 and CDR2 (germline): SGHRS, YFSETQ. V lost 4 bases and J lost 8; bases outside the gene matches: 5. In DNA, the CDR3 is TGCGCCAGCAGCCTAGGACAGGACGGCTACACCTTC. It is translated as CASSLGQDGYTF.

The V and J genes are TRBV4-2 and TRBJ2-5, with 8 bases that match TRBD2. The CDR3 runs to 15 residues. Germline V gene sequence: CDR1 LGHNA, CDR2 YNFKEQ. V shed 1 base, J shed 4 bases, and the junction held 5 bases outside the gene matches. The CDR3, as DNA: TGTGCCAGCAGCCAAGCAGCGGGAGTCGGAGAGACCCAGTACTTC. Translating it yields CASSQAAGVGETQYF.

The chain links TRBV11-2 to TRBJ1-1; D not certain. There are 11 residues in the CDR3. Germline lookup yields CDR1 SGHAT and CDR2 FQNNGV. Trimming removed 1 base at V and 5 bases at J, with 2 bases between. The CDR3 DNA is TGTGCCAGCAGCTTAGGGACTGAAGCTTTCTTT. Protein: CASSLGTEAFF.

This rearrangement joins TRBV6-1 to TRBJ1-6; weak D call: TRBD1 (6 bases). V dropped 2 bases and J dropped 5 bases, with 16 bases sitting between them. This CDR3 has 17 amino acids. The germline V gene has CDR1 MNHNS and CDR2 SASEGT. The CDR3 region is CASSELRMTGDNSPLHF. The DNA for the CDR3 is TGTGCCAGCAGTGAATTACGAATGACAGGAGATAATTCACCCCTCCACTTT.

The chain is built from TRBV6-1 and TRBJ1-5, with TRBD1 matching over 7 bases. The CDR3 has 17 residues. From germline, CDR1 is MNHNS and CDR2 SASEGT. V trimming: 10 bases; J trimming: 2 bases; junction bases outside the gene matches: 17. The CDR3 bases are TGTGCCACCAGGGAATACCGACAGGGTAGGGGCAATCAGCCCCAGCATTTT. This gives the protein CATREYRQGRGNQPQHF.

V usage is TRBV30 and J usage is TRBJ2-3, with D perhaps matching TRBD1 (6 bases). Trimming left V 4 bases short and J 4 bases short, with 24 bases between. Germline V gene data show CDR1 as GTSNPN and CDR2 as SVGIG (reference sequence). The CDR3 loop spans 17 amino acids. The CDR3 loop is CAWKQGAYPTPADTQYF. In DNA form, the CDR3 reads TGTGCCTGGAAACAGGGAGCCTACCCTACCCCGGCAGATACGCAGTATTTT.